This passage covers 10 T cell receptor beta chains from one sample sequenced in a study of T-cell memory formation after mild COVID-19. TCRdb ran MiXCR on the 5' RACE reads and lists one entry per CDR3 protein. The table records 410,000 or so distinct CDR3 sequences, about 25% of them present only once. Specimen: PBMCs or a T cell subset sorted from them (not recorded which). These TCRs come from an adult woman who had mild COVID-19 (a few samples of this study predate the infection). Cell type and time point are not known.

This clonotype appeared a few times. The chain uses TRBV12-3 or TRBV12-4 and TRBJ2-2; D not certain. V dropped 5 bases and J dropped 3 bases, with 7 bases sitting between them. The CDR3 totals 13 residues. CDR3 residues: CASSPRHTGELFF. The CDR3 nucleotides read TGTGCCAGCAGTCCCAGACACACCGGGGAGCTGTTTTTT.

The CDR3 sequence: CASSQGELGGDTQYF. CDR3 nucleotide sequence: TGCGCCAGCAGCCAGGGGGAGCTGGGCGGTGATACGCAGTATTTT. This sequence joins TRBV4-3 and TRBJ2-3; the D gene could be TRBD1 or TRBD2 (5 bases each). Germline CDR1 is LGHNA and CDR2 is YSLEER. CDR3 length equals 15 residues. The V end was cut by 3 bases, the J end by 6 bases, with 16 bases between.

The J gene is TRBJ1-5, the V gene TRBV20-1, with 12 bases fitting TRBD1. V lost 6 bases to trimming and J lost 7 bases; unmatched junction nucleotides: 7. CDR1 and CDR2 (germline): DFQATT, SNEGSKA (reference sequence). The CDR3 has 14 amino acids. The CDR3 here is CSARRDRGHQPQHF. As DNA, the CDR3 is TGCAGTGCCAGGAGGGACAGGGGGCACCAGCCCCAGCATTTT.

This clonotype has just a few counts. V and J are TRBV5-1 and TRBJ2-7, with D perhaps matching TRBD1 (6 bases). CDR3 length equals 14 residues. CDR1 is SGHRS, CDR2 YFSETQ, per germline. The V gene lost 1 base and the J gene lost 7 bases, with 15 bases spanning the gap. The CDR3 sequence: CASSLSGAEREQYF. CDR3 DNA: TGCGCCAGCAGCTTGTCAGGGGCCGAGAGGGAGCAGTACTTC.

A few counts support this clonotype. The chain couples TRBV2 to TRBJ2-1; D call uncertain. Per the germline V gene, CDR1 is SNHLY and CDR2 is FYNNEI. The CDR3 consists of 12 residues. Trimming cost V 7 bases and J 6 bases, with 10 bases left between them. The CDR3: CASNFEVNEQFF. The DNA for the CDR3 is TGTGCCAGCAATTTTGAGGTCAATGAGCAGTTCTTC.

The V and J genes are TRBV20-1 and TRBJ1-2; 9 bases line up with TRBD1. The CDR3 is 15 residues long. Germline loops: CDR1 DFQATT, CDR2 SNEGSKA (reference sequence). J was trimmed by 8 bases and V by 4 bases; bases with no gene match: 14. CDR3 nucleotide sequence: TGCAGTGCTACAAATGGACAGGGGATTGCAGGGGGCTACACCTTC. Amino acid sequence: CSATNGQGIAGGYTF.

J is TRBJ2-5 and V is TRBV20-1, with 9 bases matching TRBD2. The CDR3 consists of 15 residues. After removal of 4 bases from V and 4 bases from J, the junction contained 10 bases not matched to a gene. Germline CDR1 reads DFQATT; CDR2 reads SNEGSKA (reference sequence). The CDR3 DNA follows: TGCAGTGCTACTGTAGTAGCGGGAGTAAGAGAGACCCAGTACTTC. Amino acids: CSATVVAGVRETQYF.

The V call is TRBV5-4, the J call TRBJ2-3; D remains unclear. Germline CDR1 is SGHNT and CDR2 is YYREEE (reference sequence). The CDR3 sequence is 14 residues long. V was clipped by 7 bases and J by 4 bases, with 16 bases between them. The CDR3 protein is CASSLQVVADTQYF. CDR3 nucleotides: TGTGCCAGCTCCTTACAAGTCGTGGCAGATACGCAGTATTTT.

Ten or more counts support this clonotype. The V call is TRBV10-3, the J call TRBJ2-2, with a possible D match to TRBD2 (5 bases). The V and J ends lost 2 bases and 5 bases respectively, with 15 bases between them. The CDR3 has 16 amino acids. The V gene's germline CDR1 is ENHRY and CDR2 SYGVKD. DNA for the CDR3: TGTGCCATCAGTGAGCCGCAGCGGACCGGGACCGGGGAGCTGTTTTTT. Translated: CAISEPQRTGTGELFF.

This clonotype was seen a handful of times. The J gene is TRBJ2-3, the V gene TRBV7-9; D not resolved. With 1 base removed from V and 13 bases from J, the gap between germline ends came to 15 bases. Germline lookup yields CDR1 SEHNR and CDR2 FQNEAQ (reference sequence). The CDR3 sequence is 13 residues long. The CDR3 protein is CASSLESNLEEYF. The CDR3 region has the DNA TGTGCCAGCAGCTTAGAGTCCAATTTAGAGGAGTATTTT.